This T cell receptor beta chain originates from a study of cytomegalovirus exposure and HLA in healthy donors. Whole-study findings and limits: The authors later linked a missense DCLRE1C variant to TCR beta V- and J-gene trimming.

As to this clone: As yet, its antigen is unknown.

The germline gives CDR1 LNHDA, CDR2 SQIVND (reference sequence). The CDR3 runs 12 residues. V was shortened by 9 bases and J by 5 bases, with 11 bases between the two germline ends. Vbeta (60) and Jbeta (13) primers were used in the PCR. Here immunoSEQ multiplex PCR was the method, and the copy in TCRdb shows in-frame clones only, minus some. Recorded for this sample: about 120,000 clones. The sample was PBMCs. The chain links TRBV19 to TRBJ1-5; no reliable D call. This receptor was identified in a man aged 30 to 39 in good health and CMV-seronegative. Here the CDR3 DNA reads TGTGCCAGCCGGGTCTCCGATCAGCCCCAGCATTTT. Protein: CASRVSDQPQHF.